Sequencing of this T cell receptor (beta chain) was carried out in a study of blood T cell repertoires in COVID-19. Germline V gene data show CDR1 as SGHAT and CDR2 as FQNNGV. V was shortened by 0 bases and J by 4 bases, with 11 bases between the two germline ends. The length of the CDR3 is 15 residues. Only in-frame clones appear in the TCRdb table, and some are missing; sequencing was by immunoSEQ multiplex PCR. The sample contains fewer than 500,000 clones, nearly 90% of which appear only once. What was sequenced was PBMCs or T cells enriched from blood (not recorded which). The source is a woman aged 18-29 years with acute COVID-19. The chain joins TRBV11-2 to TRBJ2-3; D uncertain. In DNA, the CDR3 is TGTGCCAGCAGCTTAGAGGTTTCGCTATCAGATACGCAGTATTTT. Its translation is CASSLEVSLSDTQYF. The variable domain in full, completed from reference TRBV11-2 and TRBJ2-3, reads EAGVAQSPRYKIIEKRQSVAFWCNPISGHATLYWYQQILGQGPKLLIQFQNNGVVDDSQLPKDRFSAERLKGVDSTLKIQPAKLEDSAVYLCASSLEVSLSDTQYFGPGTRLTVL.